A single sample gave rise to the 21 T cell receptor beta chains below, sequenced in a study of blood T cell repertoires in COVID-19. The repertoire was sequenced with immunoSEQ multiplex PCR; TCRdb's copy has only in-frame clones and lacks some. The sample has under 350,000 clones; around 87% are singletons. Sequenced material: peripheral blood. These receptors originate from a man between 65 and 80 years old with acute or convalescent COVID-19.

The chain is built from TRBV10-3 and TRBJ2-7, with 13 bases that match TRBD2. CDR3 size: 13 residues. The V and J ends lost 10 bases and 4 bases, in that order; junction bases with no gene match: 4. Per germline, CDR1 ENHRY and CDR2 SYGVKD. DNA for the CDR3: TGTGCCACCGGGACTAGCGGGGCGTACGAGCAGTACTTC. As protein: CATGTSGAYEQYF.

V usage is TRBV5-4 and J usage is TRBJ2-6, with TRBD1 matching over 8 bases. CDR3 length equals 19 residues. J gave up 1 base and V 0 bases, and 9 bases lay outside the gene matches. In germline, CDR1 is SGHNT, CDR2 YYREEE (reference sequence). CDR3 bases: TGTGCCAGCAGCTTGGCCGTTCAGGGGGCTTGGTCTGGGGCCAACGTCCTGACTTTC. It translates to CASSLAVQGAWSGANVLTF.

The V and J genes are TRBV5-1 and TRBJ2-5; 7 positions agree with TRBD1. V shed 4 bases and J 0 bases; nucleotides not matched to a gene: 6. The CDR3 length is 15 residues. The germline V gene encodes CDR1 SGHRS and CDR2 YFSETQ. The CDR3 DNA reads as TGCGCCAGCAGCGATGGGGACAGTCACCAAGAGACCCAGTACTTC. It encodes CASSDGDSHQETQYF.

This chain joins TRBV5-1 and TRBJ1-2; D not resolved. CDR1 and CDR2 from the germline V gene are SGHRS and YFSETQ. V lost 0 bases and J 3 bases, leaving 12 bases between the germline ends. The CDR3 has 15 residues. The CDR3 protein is CASSLGGVEDYGYTF. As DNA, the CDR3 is TGCGCCAGCAGCTTGGGCGGGGTCGAGGACTATGGCTACACCTTC.

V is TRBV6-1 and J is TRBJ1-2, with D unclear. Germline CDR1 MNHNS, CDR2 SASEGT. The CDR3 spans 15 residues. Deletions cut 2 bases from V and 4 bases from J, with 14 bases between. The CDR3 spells CASSESERAAYGYTF. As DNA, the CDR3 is TGTGCCAGCAGTGAATCTGAGCGCGCAGCCTATGGCTACACCTTC.

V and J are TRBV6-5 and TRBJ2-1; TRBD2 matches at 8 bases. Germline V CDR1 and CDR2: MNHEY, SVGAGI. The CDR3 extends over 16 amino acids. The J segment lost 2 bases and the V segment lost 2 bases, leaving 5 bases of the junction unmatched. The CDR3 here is CASSYASGGPYNEQFF. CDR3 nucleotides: TGTGCCAGCAGTTACGCCAGCGGGGGCCCCTACAATGAGCAGTTCTTC.

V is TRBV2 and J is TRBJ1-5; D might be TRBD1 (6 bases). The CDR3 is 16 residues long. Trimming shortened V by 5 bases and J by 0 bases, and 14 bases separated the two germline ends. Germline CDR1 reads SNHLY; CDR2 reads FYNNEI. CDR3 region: CASSPGRGDSNQPQHF. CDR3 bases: TGTGCCAGCAGTCCAGGCAGGGGTGATAGCAATCAGCCCCAGCATTTT.

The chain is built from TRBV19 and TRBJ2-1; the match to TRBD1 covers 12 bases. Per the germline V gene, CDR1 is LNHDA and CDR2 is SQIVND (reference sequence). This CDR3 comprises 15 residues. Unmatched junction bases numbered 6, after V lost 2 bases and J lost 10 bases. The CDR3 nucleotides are TGTGCCAGTAGTATAAGGGGACAGGGGGCCGGGGAGCAGTTCTTC. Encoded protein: CASSIRGQGAGEQFF.

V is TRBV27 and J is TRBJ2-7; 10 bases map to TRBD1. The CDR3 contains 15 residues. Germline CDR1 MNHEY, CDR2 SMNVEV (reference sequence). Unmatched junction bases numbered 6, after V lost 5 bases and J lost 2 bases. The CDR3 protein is CASSADRGRTYEQYF. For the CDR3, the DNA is TGTGCCAGCAGTGCAGACAGGGGGCGTACCTACGAGCAGTACTTC.

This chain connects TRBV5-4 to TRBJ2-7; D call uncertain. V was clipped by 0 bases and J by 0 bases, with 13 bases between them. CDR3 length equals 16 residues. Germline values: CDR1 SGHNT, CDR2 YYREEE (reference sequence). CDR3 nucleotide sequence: TGTGCCAGCAGCTTGGGAAGCGACCTGAGCTCCTACGAGCAGTACTTC. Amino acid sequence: CASSLGSDLSSYEQYF.

CDR3 DNA sequence: TGCGCCAGCAGCCAAGATCGGGGGGATTCAGATACGCAGTATTTT. This codes for CASSQDRGDSDTQYF. V is TRBV4-3 and J is TRBJ2-3, with 7 bases fitting TRBD2. There are 15 residues in the CDR3. Per the germline V gene, CDR1 is LGHNA and CDR2 is YSLEER. V lost 0 bases to trimming and J lost 4 bases; unmatched junction nucleotides: 4.

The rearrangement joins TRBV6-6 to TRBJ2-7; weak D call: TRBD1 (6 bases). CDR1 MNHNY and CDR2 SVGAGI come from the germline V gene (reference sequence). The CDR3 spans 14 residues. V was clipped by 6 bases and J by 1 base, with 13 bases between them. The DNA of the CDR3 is TGTGCCAGCAGCTTCAACAGGGAATCCTACGAGCAGTACTTC. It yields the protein CASSFNRESYEQYF.

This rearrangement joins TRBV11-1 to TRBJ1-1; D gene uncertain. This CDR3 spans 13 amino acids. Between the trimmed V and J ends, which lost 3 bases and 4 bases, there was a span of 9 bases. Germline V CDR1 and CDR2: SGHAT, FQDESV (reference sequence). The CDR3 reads CASSFLVSTEAFF. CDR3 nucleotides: TGTGCCAGCAGCTTTCTCGTGAGCACTGAAGCTTTCTTT.

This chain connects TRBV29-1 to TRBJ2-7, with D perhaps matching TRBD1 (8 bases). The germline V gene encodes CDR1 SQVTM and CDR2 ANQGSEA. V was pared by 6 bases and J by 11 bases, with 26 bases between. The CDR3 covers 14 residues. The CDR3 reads CSVGGSRGRLSKYF. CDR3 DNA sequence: TGCAGCGTCGGGGGGTCCAGGGGGCGGCTAAGCAAGTACTTC.

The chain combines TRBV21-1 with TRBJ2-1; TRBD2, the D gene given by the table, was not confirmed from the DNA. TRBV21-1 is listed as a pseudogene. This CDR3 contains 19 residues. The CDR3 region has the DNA TGTGCCAGCAGCAAAGCGCCTAGCCGCCCGATGGGCTCCTACAATGAGCAGTTCTTC. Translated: CASSKAPSRPMGSYNEQFF.

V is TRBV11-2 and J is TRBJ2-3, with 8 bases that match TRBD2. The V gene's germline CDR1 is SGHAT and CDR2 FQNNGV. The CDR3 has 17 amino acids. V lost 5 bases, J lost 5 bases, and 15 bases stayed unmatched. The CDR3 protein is CASSADAKREYVDTQYF. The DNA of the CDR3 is TGTGCCAGCAGCGCAGACGCCAAGCGGGAGTACGTAGATACGCAGTATTTT.

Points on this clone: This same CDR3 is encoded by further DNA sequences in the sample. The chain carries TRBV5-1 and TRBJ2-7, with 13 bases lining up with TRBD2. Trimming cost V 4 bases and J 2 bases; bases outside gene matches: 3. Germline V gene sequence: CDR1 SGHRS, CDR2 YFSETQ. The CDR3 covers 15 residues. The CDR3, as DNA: TGCGCCAGCAGCCTAGGGACTAGCGGGGCCTACGAGCAGTACTTC. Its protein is CASSLGTSGAYEQYF.

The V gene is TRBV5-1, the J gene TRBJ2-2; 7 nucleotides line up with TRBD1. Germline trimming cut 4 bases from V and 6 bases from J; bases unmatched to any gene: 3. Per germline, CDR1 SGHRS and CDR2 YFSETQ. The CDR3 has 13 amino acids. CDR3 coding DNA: TGCGCCAGCAGCGACAGGGAGTCCGGGGAGCTGTTTTTT. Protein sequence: CASSDRESGELFF.

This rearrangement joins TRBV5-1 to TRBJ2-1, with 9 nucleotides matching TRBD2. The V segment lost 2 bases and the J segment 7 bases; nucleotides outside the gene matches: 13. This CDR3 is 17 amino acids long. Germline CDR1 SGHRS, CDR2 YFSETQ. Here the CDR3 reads CASSFLAGNNQGNEQFF. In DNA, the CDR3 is TGCGCCAGCAGCTTTCTAGCGGGGAATAATCAGGGGAATGAGCAGTTCTTC.

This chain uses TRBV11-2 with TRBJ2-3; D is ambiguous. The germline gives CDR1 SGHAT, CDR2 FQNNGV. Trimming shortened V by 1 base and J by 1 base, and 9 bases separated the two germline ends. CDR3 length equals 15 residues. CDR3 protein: CASSLAPVGTDTQYF. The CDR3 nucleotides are TGTGCCAGCAGCTTAGCACCGGTCGGCACAGATACGCAGTATTTT.

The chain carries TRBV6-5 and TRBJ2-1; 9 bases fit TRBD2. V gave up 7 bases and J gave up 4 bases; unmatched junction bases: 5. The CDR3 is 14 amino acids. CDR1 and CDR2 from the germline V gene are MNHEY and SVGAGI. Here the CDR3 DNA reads TGTGCCAGCACCCCGACTAGCGGTTACAATGAGCAGTTCTTC. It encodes CASTPTSGYNEQFF.